This T cell receptor (beta chain) was identified in a study of blood T cell repertoires in COVID-19. Study at large: The analysed material was cDNA or gDNA that came from T cells, B-cell-depleted T cells, or PBMCs.

The V gene's germline CDR1 is SGHRS and CDR2 YFSETQ. The CDR3 is 15 amino acids. Unmatched junction bases numbered 7, after V lost 0 bases and J lost 6 bases. The data were produced by immunoSEQ multiplex PCR, yet TCRdb's version contains in-frame clones alone and is incomplete. The table includes about 220,000 clones, around 87% detected once. Adults between roughly 18 and 89 years of age took part from under 30 US areas. V usage is TRBV5-1 and J usage is TRBJ1-2, with 8 positions matching TRBD1. Material: PBMCs or T cells enriched from blood (not recorded which). The clonotype comes from a woman in her late teens or twenties in a cohort exposed to, infected with or recovered from COVID-19 (not recorded which). This chain's CDR3 is CASSLGTGRGDGYTF. The CDR3 nucleotides read TGCGCCAGCAGCTTGGGGACAGGGAGAGGGGATGGCTACACCTTC.